A single sample is the source of the 8 T cell receptor beta chains below, sequenced in a study of blood T cell dynamics during melanoma immunotherapy. Time point specified: pre-treatment baseline. Generated by immunoSEQ multiplex PCR, the TCRdb table keeps only in-frame clones and is missing some. The sample includes about 16,000 clones, about nine tenths seen only once; the top ten take about 1.8%. Sample: blood, taken from a patient treated with checkpoint blockade. These receptor sequences come from a human donor with melanoma.

The CDR3 sequence is CASSRGTAMQETQYF. The CDR3 DNA reads as TGTGCCAGCAGTAGGGGGACAGCGATGCAAGAGACCCAGTACTTC. The rearrangement uses TRBV6-5 and TRBJ2-5; 7 bases match TRBD1. After removal of 5 bases from V and 2 bases from J, the junction contained 8 bases not matched to a gene. The CDR3 totals 15 residues. Germline-derived CDR1 and CDR2 are MNHEY and SVGAGI.

This clone came up once. The V call is TRBV4-1, the J call TRBJ2-7, with 9 positions matching TRBD1. The germline CDR1 and CDR2 sequences are MGHRA and YSYEKL. Trimming at V came to 1 base and at J to 4 bases, leaving 5 bases not matched to a gene. The CDR3 runs 15 residues. CDR3 protein: CASSQGTGVGYEQYF. As DNA, the CDR3 is TGCGCCAGCAGCCAAGGGACAGGGGTCGGTTACGAGCAGTACTTC.

The rearrangement joins TRBV7-9 to TRBJ2-7; D is possibly TRBD2 (6 bases). Germline CDR1 SEHNR, CDR2 FQNEAQ (reference sequence). Deletions cut 5 bases from V and 5 bases from J, with 22 bases between. The CDR3 is 16 residues long. CDR3 in DNA: TGTGCCAGCAGCACCCTAACGGGGGATAGGCGGGACGAGCAGTACTTC. Translated, it gives CASSTLTGDRRDEQYF. Based on the CDR3 plus reference TRBV7-9 and TRBJ2-7, the full variable domain is DTGVSQNPRHKITKRGQNVTFRCDPISEHNRLYWYRQTLGQGPEFLTYFQNEAQLEKSRLLSDRFSAERPKGSFSTLEIQRTEQGDSAMYLCASSTLTGDRRDEQYFGPGTRLTVT.

The rearrangement uses TRBV7-8 and TRBJ2-2; TRBD1 matches 9 bases. V was clipped by 8 bases and J by 5 bases; unmatched bases: 6. The CDR3 extends over 14 amino acids. CDR1 and CDR2 from the germline V gene are SGHVS and FQNEAQ. The CDR3 reads CASPGQGRTGELFF. CDR3 coding DNA: TGTGCCAGCCCGGGACAGGGTCGTACCGGGGAGCTGTTTTTT.

In nucleotides, the CDR3 is TGTGCCAGCAGCTGGACACCAGGAGGAGAGACCCAGTACTTC. Translation gives CASSWTPGGETQYF. The chain links TRBV5-5 to TRBJ2-5, with D perhaps matching TRBD1 or TRBD2 (5 bases each). The CDR3 runs to 14 residues. Germline assignment: CDR1 SGHKS and CDR2 YYEKEE (reference sequence). Trimming left V 3 bases short and J 4 bases short, with 13 bases between.

The CDR3 is CASIQAGANVLTF. CDR3 DNA: TGTGCCAGCATTCAAGCTGGGGCCAACGTCCTGACTTTC. The chain links TRBV6-6 to TRBJ2-6; D unresolved. V dropped 7 bases and J dropped 2 bases, with 6 bases sitting between them. The germline CDR1 and CDR2 sequences are MNHNY and SVGAGI (reference sequence). The CDR3 is 13 amino acids.

The V gene is TRBV9, the J gene TRBJ1-2; D is uncertain. V dropped 1 base and J dropped 5 bases, with 24 bases sitting between them. Germline V gene lookup returns CDR1 SGDLS and CDR2 YYNGEE. The CDR3 has 18 residues. Here the CDR3 reads CASSVLTAGEAQSYGYTF. CDR3 DNA sequence: TGTGCCAGCAGCGTATTGACCGCGGGTGAAGCGCAGAGTTATGGCTACACCTTC.

This clone was recorded once. The chain employs TRBV4-1 and TRBJ1-1; no clear D gene. CDR1 is MGHRA, CDR2 YSYEKL, per germline. The CDR3 length is 13 residues. V gave up 4 bases and J gave up 6 bases, with 12 bases separating them. Here the CDR3 DNA reads TGCGCCAGCAGCCCGATGGTTCCTGCTGAAGCTTTCTTT. Translation gives CASSPMVPAEAFF.